The entry that follows covers one T cell receptor (beta chain) sequence. As yet, its antigen is unknown. The assay was carried out at the deep level. Produced via immunoSEQ multiplex PCR; TCRdb's table is partial and in-frame only. In the table there are about 1.1 million clones, 70% to 80% of which are singletons. The data were taken from a study of shared clonotypes between healthy human individuals. Findings and caveats of the study: Estimated richness values were generally larger in naive subsets than in memory subsets.

The V gene's germline CDR1 is LNHDA and CDR2 SQIVND (reference sequence). With 7 bases removed from V and 6 bases from J, the gap between germline ends came to 15 bases. CDR3 length equals 14 residues. This TCR was sampled from a man aged 18 to 30 in good health. Some clones in this sample may be carry-over from other donors' samples. Sequenced material: memory CD4+ T cells from PBMCs. The subset here: CD45RA-negative fraction. The chain joins TRBV19 to TRBJ2-2; no definite D call. In DNA form, the CDR3 reads TGTGCCAGTACCCCCTTTTCGTCGGCCGGGGAGCTGTTTTTT. Translated, it gives CASTPFSSAGELFF. Supplemented by reference TRBV19 and TRBJ2-2, the full variable domain reads DGGITQSPKYLFRKEGQNVTLSCEQNLNHDAMYWYRQDPGQGLRLIYYSQIVNDFQKGDIAEGYSVSREKKESFPLTVTSAQKNPTAFYLCASTPFSSAGELFFGEGSRLTVL.